This entry is about one T cell receptor beta chain. This table comes from immunoSEQ multiplex PCR, and its TCRdb copy is limited to in-frame clones, with some not included. The sample has 85,000 to 120,000 clones; 90% to 95% are singletons. This sample was included in a study of control samples from healthy donors and cancer patients. There are 17 residues in the CDR3. Per germline, CDR1 SQVTM and CDR2 ANQGSEA. Trimming shortened V by 4 bases and J by 4 bases, and 25 bases separated the two germline ends. The sequenced material came from blood. The TCR sequence derives from a woman aged 18-29 years in good health. This chain connects TRBV29-1 to TRBJ1-2; weak D call: TRBD1 (5 bases). CDR3 residues: CSVGNSGTATRFYGYTF. The DNA for the CDR3 is TGCAGCGTTGGGAACTCCGGGACGGCAACCCGCTTCTATGGCTACACCTTC.